The 11 T cell receptor beta chains below all came from one sample that was sequenced in a study of T-cell memory formation after mild COVID-19. TCRdb re-called the 5' RACE reads with MiXCR, one entry per CDR3 protein. The profile covers around 320,000 distinct CDR3 sequences, with around 15% appearing a single time and roughly a fifth taken by the ten largest. The source material was PBMCs or a T cell subset sorted from them (not recorded which). The receptor source for this set is a man younger than 30 who had mild COVID-19 (a few samples of this study predate the infection). Cell type and time point are not known.

This clonotype was observed a handful of times. J is TRBJ2-2 and V is TRBV20-1; tentatively, D is TRBD1 (5 bases). The CDR3 length is 14 residues. V gave up 5 bases and J gave up 0 bases, with 10 bases separating them. CDR1 is DFQATT, CDR2 SNEGSKA, per germline (reference sequence). The CDR3 DNA follows: TGCAGTGCTGTAGACAGCGCGAACACCGGGGAGCTGTTTTTT. Its protein is CSAVDSANTGELFF.

The CDR3 loop is CASSDIYNEQFF. The CDR3 coding sequence is TGTGCCAGCTCCGACATCTACAATGAGCAGTTCTTC. The chain combines TRBV12-3 or TRBV12-4 with TRBJ2-1; no definite D call. The CDR3 is made up of 12 amino acids. The germline V and J ends were trimmed by 8 bases and 3 bases, with 8 bases remaining between them.

This clonotype was seen a few times. The rearrangement uses TRBV6-1 and TRBJ2-3; TRBD1 might be the D (5 bases). Trimming removed 2 bases at V and 6 bases at J, with 15 bases between. The CDR3 runs to 15 residues. The germline gives CDR1 MNHNS, CDR2 SASEGT. The DNA for the CDR3 is TGTGCCAGCAGTGAAATGGTTGGGGCAGGGGATACGCAGTATTTT. Its protein product is CASSEMVGAGDTQYF.

This chain uses TRBV18 with TRBJ2-1; 8 bases map to TRBD2. The length of the CDR3 is 15 residues. Germline V gene sequence: CDR1 KGHSH, CDR2 LQKENI. V shed 5 bases, J shed 6 bases, and the junction held 9 bases outside the gene matches. The CDR3 DNA reads as TGTGCCAGCTCAGCGTCCGGGAGGGATTTCAATGAGCAGTTCTTC. Protein: CASSASGRDFNEQFF.

The rearrangement joins TRBV15 to TRBJ1-1; D is ambiguous. Germline CDR1 is LNHNV and CDR2 is YYDKDF (reference sequence). Trimming removed 0 bases from V and 10 bases from J, with 12 bases in between. The CDR3 is 13 residues long. CDR3 residues: CATSRDLGRAAFF. CDR3 nucleotide sequence: TGTGCCACCAGCAGAGATCTAGGGAGGGCAGCTTTCTTT.

The chain uses TRBV6-5 and TRBJ1-1; tentative D call: TRBD1 (6 bases). There are 14 residues in the CDR3. CDR1 is MNHEY and CDR2 is SVGAGI in the germline V gene. V lost 2 bases and J lost 2, with 9 bases in between. The CDR3 nucleotides read TGTGCCAGCAGTTACCAGGGGTCCAACACTGAAGCTTTCTTT. Translated: CASSYQGSNTEAFF.

The chain employs TRBV20-1 and TRBJ1-1, with D possibly TRBD1 on 6 matching bases. The CDR3 length is 15 residues. CDR1 is DFQATT and CDR2 is SNEGSKA in the germline V gene (reference sequence). V lost 3 bases to trimming and J lost 2 bases, with 16 bases between them. In DNA, the CDR3 is TGCAGTGCTAGTTTATTGGGGGGCGTTAACACTGAAGCTTTCTTT. Translated, it gives CSASLLGGVNTEAFF.

This clonotype was counted a few times. The V and J genes are TRBV29-1 and TRBJ1-2; tentatively, D is TRBD1 (5 bases). The germline V gene has CDR1 SQVTM and CDR2 ANQGSEA. This CDR3 is 11 amino acids long. V was clipped by 6 bases and J by 9 bases, with 14 bases between them. CDR3 in DNA: TGCAGCGTCCGGGACGGAGACCGCTACACCTTC. Encoded protein: CSVRDGDRYTF. The whole variable domain, remainder taken from reference TRBV29-1 and TRBJ1-2, is SAVISQKPSRDICQRGTSLTIQCQVDSQVTMMFWYRQQPGQSLTLIATANQGSEATYESGFVIDKFPISRPNLTFSTLTVSNMSPEDSSIYLCSVRDGDRYTFGSGTRLTVV.

This clonotype turned up a few times. The chain carries TRBV7-9 and TRBJ2-5, with D perhaps being TRBD1 or TRBD2 (6 bases each). V lost 0 bases to trimming and J lost 1 base, with 12 bases between them. Looked up from germline, CDR1 is SEHNR and CDR2 is FQNEAQ (reference sequence). This CDR3 is built from 16 residues. CDR3 bases: TGTGCCAGCAGCTTAGCGACAGGAGGGGGCCAAGAGACCCAGTACTTC. This sequence encodes CASSLATGGGQETQYF.

This clonotype was picked up a small number of times. This rearrangement joins TRBV6-5 to TRBJ2-3, with 12 bases that match TRBD1. Germline V lookup: CDR1 MNHEY, CDR2 SVGAGI. Unmatched junction bases numbered 1, after V lost 0 bases and J lost 6 bases. The CDR3 runs to 15 residues. DNA for the CDR3: TGTGCCAGCAGTTACTCTGGGACAGGGGGCGATACGCAGTATTTT. Translating gives CASSYSGTGGDTQYF.

This clonotype has only a few counts. The chain combines TRBV12-3 or TRBV12-4 with TRBJ2-5; 8 bases align to TRBD1. The CDR3 spans 14 residues. J was trimmed by 2 bases and V by 6 bases; bases with no gene match: 5. CDR3 DNA: TGTGCCAGCAGCCCGGGACAGGAGCAAGAGACCCAGTACTTC. Translated, it gives CASSPGQEQETQYF.